This entry features one T cell receptor (beta chain) sequence. The antigen remains unidentified. CDR3 length equals 15 residues. CDR1 and CDR2 (germline): SGHRS, YFSETQ. The trim removed 3 bases at V and 5 bases at J, leaving 7 bases unmatched. Indicated treatment: 19 received Ad26.COV2.S at low or high dose, single or two shots; a few received placebo; per-sample allocation not given. The study sampled participants on day 63 after the first vaccine or placebo injection. Recruitment in Boston yielded a donor of adult age, 18-55 years. The sample belongs to a study of Ad26.COV2.S vaccination and SARS-CoV-2 variants. Across the study: This donor came from the COV1001 trial of Ad26.COV2.S. Once or twice, 56 days apart, Ad26.COV2.S was delivered intramuscularly. The study, taken as a whole, reports: The study found similar non-spike TCR breadth in vaccine and placebo recipients.

Profiling relied on immunoSEQ multiplex PCR, and the TCRdb table lists in-frame clones only, not all of them. The table has approximately 480,000 clones, approximately 90% seen once. The receptor comes from a person aged 18 to 59 who received the Ad26.COV2.S COVID-19 vaccine or a placebo. The material was peripheral blood, obtained in a trial of Ad26.COV2.S vaccine versus placebo. The V gene is TRBV5-1, the J gene TRBJ2-7; 11 bases map to TRBD2. The CDR3 sequence: CASSSGLAARDEQYF. The CDR3 nucleotides read TGCGCCAGCAGCTCGGGACTAGCGGCCCGCGACGAGCAGTACTTC.